Shown below are 9 T cell receptor beta chains from a single sample sequenced in a study of CD8+CD57+ T cells in acquired aplastic anemia. Profiles of TCR beta VDJ and CDR3 were generated from a genomic DNA template. TCRdb called the reads again in MiXCR, with one record for every CDR3 protein. The sample has some 120,000 distinct CDR3 sequences, around 50% seen once; the top ten hold 2.5% to 3%. The sample was sorted CD4+, CD8+, or CD8+CD57+ T cells (not recorded which) from PBMCs. These receptors were taken from a human donor in good health, serving as a control.

The V and J genes are TRBV30 and TRBJ2-7; 9 bases are shared with TRBD1. CDR1 and CDR2 from the germline V gene are GTSNPN and SVGIG (reference sequence). The junction had 15 bases not matched to a gene; V was cut back by 1 base and J by 5 bases. CDR3 length: 17 amino acids. CDR3 nucleotides: TGTGCCTGGAGTGGGATTTCCGGGACAGGGACAGGAAACGAGCAGTACTTC. Protein: CAWSGISGTGTGNEQYF.

The rearrangement joins TRBV24-1 to TRBJ2-5; D is undetermined. Germline V gene sequence: CDR1 KGHDR, CDR2 SFDVKD. The CDR3 loop spans 15 amino acids. Trimming took 7 bases from V and 6 from J, leaving 20 bases between them. CDR3 in amino acids: CATSYPNGPEQTQYF. The CDR3 coding sequence is TGTGCCACCAGCTACCCCAACGGACCGGAGCAGACCCAGTACTTC.

The rearrangement uses TRBV10-3 and TRBJ2-2; D not certain. The germline V gene encodes CDR1 ENHRY and CDR2 SYGVKD. Deletions cut 4 bases from V and 4 bases from J, with 13 bases between. The CDR3 runs 15 residues. CDR3 in DNA: TGTGCCATCAGTGCATCCCAGTGGGCCACCGGGGAGCTGTTTTTT. This encodes CAISASQWATGELFF.

This clonotype was counted a few times. The chain joins TRBV30 to TRBJ1-2; D is unclear. Germline loops: CDR1 GTSNPN, CDR2 SVGIG (reference sequence). The CDR3 length is 11 residues. V lost 4 bases and J 8 bases, leaving 11 bases between the germline ends. As DNA, the CDR3 is TGTGCCTGGACTACTACTCGGGGCTACACCTTC. It specifies CAWTTTRGYTF.

This clonotype was counted many times. The V gene is TRBV3-1, the J gene TRBJ2-3; D possibly matches TRBD1 or TRBD2 (5 bases each). This CDR3 is 15 amino acids long. Per the germline V gene, CDR1 is LGHDT and CDR2 is YNNKEL (reference sequence). Trimming pared 1 base from V and 2 bases from J, leaving 10 bases between. CDR3: CASSQVGGSTDTQYF. CDR3 nucleotide sequence: TGTGCCAGCAGCCAAGTTGGGGGATCCACAGATACGCAGTATTTT.

The CDR3: CATGSGRGGNEQFF. The CDR3 nucleotides are TGTGCCACCGGAAGCGGGAGAGGTGGAAATGAGCAGTTCTTC. J is TRBJ2-1 and V is TRBV15, with 8 bases identical to TRBD2. The germline V gene has CDR1 LNHNV and CDR2 YYDKDF (reference sequence). The CDR3 loop spans 14 amino acids. V shed 8 bases and J 7 bases; nucleotides not matched to a gene: 10.

This clonotype came up once. CDR3 sequence reads: CSARDRQGYRQYF. The CDR3 bases are TGCAGTGCTAGAGACCGACAGGGATATAGGCAGTACTTC. This sequence joins TRBV20-1 and TRBJ2-7, with 7 bases fitting TRBD1. There are 13 residues in the CDR3. With V trimmed by 0 bases and J by 9 bases, 8 bases remained unmatched. The germline gives CDR1 DFQATT, CDR2 SNEGSKA (reference sequence).

Ten or more counts support this clonotype. V is TRBV10-3 and J is TRBJ2-1; 8 positions match TRBD1. The germline V gene encodes CDR1 ENHRY and CDR2 SYGVKD. The CDR3 extends over 14 amino acids. V gave up 6 bases and J gave up 4 bases; unmatched junction bases: 5. CDR3 amino acids: CAIRSGQGYNEQFF. In DNA, the CDR3 is TGTGCCATCAGGTCCGGACAGGGATACAATGAGCAGTTCTTC.

The V and J genes are TRBV11-2 and TRBJ2-5, with a possible D match to TRBD2 (5 bases). The CDR3 loop spans 14 amino acids. Germline loops: CDR1 SGHAT, CDR2 FQNNGV. Between the trimmed V and J ends, which lost 4 bases and 7 bases, there was a span of 16 bases. This chain's CDR3 is CASSWLRGGRTQYF. CDR3 nucleotides: TGTGCCAGCAGCTGGCTCAGAGGTGGGAGGACCCAGTACTTC.